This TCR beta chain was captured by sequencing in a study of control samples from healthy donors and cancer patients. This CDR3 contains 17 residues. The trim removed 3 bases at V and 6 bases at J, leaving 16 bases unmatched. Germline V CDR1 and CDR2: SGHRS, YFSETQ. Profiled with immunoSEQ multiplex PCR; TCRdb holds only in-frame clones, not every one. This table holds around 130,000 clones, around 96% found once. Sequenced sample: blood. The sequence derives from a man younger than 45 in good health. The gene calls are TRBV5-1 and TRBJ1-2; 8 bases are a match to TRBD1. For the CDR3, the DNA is TGCGCCAGCAGCTCAAACCCGGGACAGGTTCCGCGCCATGGCTACACCTTC. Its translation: CASSSNPGQVPRHGYTF.